This T cell receptor beta chain stems from a study of T cells in Graves' hyperthyroidism and ophthalmopathy. Study-wide results and limits: Blood also held most thyroid clonotypes expanded beyond 0.001. Stable hyperthyroidism and ophthalmopathy were separated using 13 V-J signatures. Ophthalmopathy was identified by the model a median about 6 months ahead of onset.

This clonotype has only a few counts. No antigen is known for it. Amplification of TCR beta CDR3 regions was performed using RNA transcripts as template. HTBI primers were the set used in a first-round RT-PCR of the TCR CDR3. MiXCR, applied by TCRdb to the multiplex PCR reads, yields one record per CDR3 protein. The sample has under 600,000 distinct CDR3 sequences; 16% are singletons. The authors obtained PBMCs from more than 9.5 ml of fresh peripheral blood. Material: blood. The receptor's source is a woman aged 40 to 49 with Graves' ophthalmopathy.

CDR3 residues: CSALGFVGDTQYF. CDR3 sequence (DNA): TGCAGTGCTCTGGGCTTTGTAGGAGATACGCAGTATTTT. This chain links TRBV20-1 with TRBJ2-3; D is undetermined. V was trimmed by 5 bases and J by 5 bases, leaving 14 bases between them. Germline V gene data show CDR1 as DFQATT and CDR2 as SNEGSKA (reference sequence). The CDR3 has 13 residues.